A selection of T cell receptor beta chains follows, all from one sample in a study of T cell repertoires in cytomegalovirus infection. For these TCRs, the target antigens are not known. TCRdb reprocessed the reads via MiXCR and lists one record per CDR3 protein. The profile shows around 570,000 distinct CDR3 sequences, under 45% of them singletons. The sample was cultured PBMCs, taken from culture after CMV antigen stimulation. These receptors were collected from a human donor in good health (CMV status not recorded). Some clones in this sample may be carry-over from other donors' samples. The CDR3 runs from the conserved cysteine through the conserved F or W. A D gene is named only where the DNA matches it firmly. Clone size is shown for a subset of rows, as once, few, many or a class of expanded clone.

V gene	D gene	clone size	J gene	CDR3 protein	CDR3 DNA
TRBV5-1	.	.	TRBJ1-2	CASSSWGNGYTF	TGCGCCAGCAGCAGTTGGGGTAATGGCTACACCTTC
TRBV7-9	.	once	TRBJ2-1	CASSPRSQQDNEQFF	TGTGCCAGCAGCCCCAGATCCCAGCAGGACAATGAGCAGTTCTTC
TRBV7-2	.	many	TRBJ1-5	CASSLVGLGQPQHF	TGTGCCAGCAGCTTAGTAGGGTTGGGTCAGCCCCAGCATTTT
TRBV6-2/TRBV6-3	.	.	TRBJ2-7	CASSYSPPDEQYF	TGTGCCAGCAGTTACTCTCCCCCCGACGAGCAGTACTTC
TRBV7-2	.	.	TRBJ2-1	CASSLGGSSSYNEQFF	TGTGCCAGCAGCTTAGGAGGGAGCAGCTCCTACAATGAGCAGTTCTTC
TRBV7-2	TRBD1	.	TRBJ1-4	CASSQGQGEKLFF	TGTGCCAGCAGCCAGGGACAGGGCGAAAAACTGTTTTTT
TRBV7-2	TRBD1	few	TRBJ2-7	CASSLLQGAQYF	TGTGCCAGCAGCTTGTTACAGGGGGCGCAGTACTTC
TRBV7-9	TRBD1	.	TRBJ1-1	CASRPGTGVNTEAFF	TGTGCCAGCAGGCCAGGGACAGGGGTGAACACTGAAGCTTTCTTT
TRBV7-2	.	.	TRBJ2-2	CASSRNRDPGELFF	TGTGCCAGCAGCCGAAACAGGGACCCCGGGGAGCTGTTTTTT
TRBV4-1	.	.	TRBJ2-7	CASSQGPRAYEQYF	TGCGCCAGCAGCCAAGGTCCCAGGGCCTACGAGCAGTACTTC
TRBV12-3/TRBV12-4	.	.	TRBJ1-1	CASSLVLAAEAFF	TGTGCCAGCAGTTTAGTGTTGGCAGCTGAAGCTTTCTTT
TRBV12-3/TRBV12-4	TRBD2	.	TRBJ2-1	CASSPLSGRGSYNEQFF	TGTGCCAGCAGTCCCCTTAGCGGGAGGGGGTCCTACAATGAGCAGTTCTTC
TRBV10-3	.	.	TRBJ1-2	CAISESVALMGRNGYTF	TGTGCCATCAGTGAGTCGGTGGCGCTTATGGGGAGGAATGGCTACACCTTC
TRBV12-3/TRBV12-4	.	many	TRBJ2-5	CASSPRQAETQYF	TGTGCCAGCAGTCCTAGACAGGCAGAGACCCAGTACTTC
TRBV7-9	.	few	TRBJ1-1	CASILNNEDTEAFF	TGTGCCAGCATATTAAACAATGAGGACACTGAAGCTTTCTTT
TRBV6-5	TRBD2	many	TRBJ2-5	CASSYWWGGGKETQYF	TGTGCCAGCAGTTACTGGTGGGGGGGAGGGAAAGAGACCCAGTACTTC
TRBV29-1	TRBD2	.	TRBJ2-7	CSVSGGYLSGEQYF	TGCAGCGTTAGCGGGGGCTACCTCTCGGGCGAGCAGTACTTC
TRBV10-3	TRBD2	.	TRBJ2-3	CAISEVGGSTDTQYF	TGTGCCATCAGTGAGGTGGGAGGGAGCACAGATACGCAGTATTTT
TRBV20-1	.	.	TRBJ1-5	CSARDRPDQPQHF	TGCAGTGCTAGAGACAGACCCGATCAGCCCCAGCATTTT
TRBV20-1	.	.	TRBJ1-2	CSARGVEGKNYGYTF	TGCAGTGCTAGAGGAGTTGAGGGGAAGAACTATGGCTACACCTTC
TRBV7-2	.	few	TRBJ2-3	CASSANTDTQYF	TGTGCCAGCAGCGCGAATACGGATACGCAGTATTTT
TRBV6-5	TRBD1	few	TRBJ2-5	CASSYSGDRQETQYF	TGTGCCAGCAGTTACTCAGGGGACAGACAAGAGACCCAGTACTTC
TRBV12-5	.	.	TRBJ1-1	CASGLVLGATEAFF	TGTGCTAGTGGTTTGGTACTTGGGGCCACTGAAGCTTTCTTT
TRBV7-2	TRBD2	once	TRBJ2-7	CASSHSGTSERYEQYF	TGTGCCAGCAGCCATTCGGGAACTAGCGAAAGATACGAGCAGTACTTC
TRBV7-3	TRBD1	.	TRBJ1-1	CASSLQDRGEAFF	TGTGCCAGCAGCTTACAAGACAGGGGTGAAGCTTTCTTT
TRBV28	.	.	TRBJ1-5	CASSLEGGNNQPQHF	TGTGCCAGCAGTTTAGAGGGGGGGAACAATCAGCCCCAGCATTTT
TRBV6-2/TRBV6-3	TRBD2	.	TRBJ2-2	CASSGPGLATGELFF	TGTGCCAGCAGTGGACCGGGACTAGCTACCGGGGAGCTGTTTTTT
TRBV4-3	.	.	TRBJ1-1	CASSHKIGGNTEAFF	TGCGCCAGCAGCCACAAAATTGGGGGGAACACTGAAGCTTTCTTT
TRBV4-2	.	few	TRBJ2-3	CASRKGDRVGDTQYF	TGTGCCAGCAGAAAGGGAGACCGCGTGGGAGATACGCAGTATTTT